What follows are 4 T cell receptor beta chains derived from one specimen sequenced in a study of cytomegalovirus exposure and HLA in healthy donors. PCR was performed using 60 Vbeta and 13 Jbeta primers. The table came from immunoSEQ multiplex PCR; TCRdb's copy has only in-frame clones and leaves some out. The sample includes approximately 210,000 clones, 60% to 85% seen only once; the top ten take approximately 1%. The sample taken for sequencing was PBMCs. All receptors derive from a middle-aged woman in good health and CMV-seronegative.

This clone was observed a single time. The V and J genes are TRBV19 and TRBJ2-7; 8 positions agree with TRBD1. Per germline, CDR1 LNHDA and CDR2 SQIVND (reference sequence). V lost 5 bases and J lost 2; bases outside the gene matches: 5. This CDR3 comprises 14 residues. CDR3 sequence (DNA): TGTGCCAGTAGTCCCGGACAGGGCCCCTACGAGCAGTACTTC. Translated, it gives CASSPGQGPYEQYF.

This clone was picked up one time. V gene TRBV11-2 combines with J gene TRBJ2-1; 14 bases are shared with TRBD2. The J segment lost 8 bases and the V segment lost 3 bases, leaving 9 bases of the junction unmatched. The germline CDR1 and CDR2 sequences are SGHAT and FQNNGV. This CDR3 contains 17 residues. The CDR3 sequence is CASSLPGLAGVEDEQFF. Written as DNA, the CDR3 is TGTGCCAGCAGCTTGCCGGGACTAGCGGGAGTGGAGGATGAGCAGTTCTTC.

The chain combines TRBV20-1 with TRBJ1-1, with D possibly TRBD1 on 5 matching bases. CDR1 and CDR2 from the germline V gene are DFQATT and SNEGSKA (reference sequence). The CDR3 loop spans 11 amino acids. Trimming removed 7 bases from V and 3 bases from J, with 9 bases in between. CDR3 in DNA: TGCAGTGTCCTAGGGGACACTGAAGCTTTCTTT. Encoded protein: CSVLGDTEAFF.

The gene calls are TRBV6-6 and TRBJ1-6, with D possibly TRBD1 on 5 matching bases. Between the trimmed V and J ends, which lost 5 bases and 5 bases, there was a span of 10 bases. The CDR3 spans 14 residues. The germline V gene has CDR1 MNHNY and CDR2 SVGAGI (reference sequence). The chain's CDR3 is CASSPLRDNSPLHF. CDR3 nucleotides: TGTGCCAGCAGTCCCCTCAGGGATAATTCACCCCTCCACTTT.